This T cell receptor (beta chain) was sequenced for a study of cytomegalovirus exposure and HLA in healthy donors. The study ran its PCR with 60 Vbeta and 13 Jbeta primers. The repertoire was sequenced with immunoSEQ multiplex PCR; TCRdb's copy has only in-frame clones and lacks some. The sample has some 160,000 clones, about 78% seen once. Points from the study as a whole: The authors listed some 150 TCR beta chains as cytomegalovirus-associated. Reported performance of the classifier showed diagnosis of cytomegalovirus status with high specificity and sensitivity. TCR sequences were mostly rare, though some public TCRs occurred in many donors. Some V segments could not be told apart, so they were left out, TRBV6-2 and TRBV6-3 among them.

Comment on this clone: Its target is not known.

The V gene lost 6 bases and the J gene lost 9 bases, with 20 bases spanning the gap. This CDR3 is 14 amino acids long. From germline, CDR1 is SEHNR and CDR2 FQNEAQ (reference sequence). This TCR came from a man aged 35-49 years in good health and CMV-seronegative. The sequenced sample was PBMCs. V and J are TRBV7-9 and TRBJ2-5; D is undetermined. The chain's CDR3 is CASRPSYSFTSQYF. In DNA form, the CDR3 reads TGTGCCAGCAGACCCTCGTACTCCTTTACTTCCCAGTACTTC.